This TCR beta chain was found in a study of CD8+ T cells in alopecia areata. After isolation, RNA underwent reverse transcription to generate cDNA as the sequencing template. Using immunoSEQ multiplex PCR, the repertoire was profiled, and TCRdb retains in-frame clones only, with some absent. This table holds tens of thousands of clones, approximately 60% found once. With regard to this clone: Its antigen is not known.

Peripheral blood and lesional scalp punch biopsies came from alopecia areata patients. The CDR3 loop spans 17 amino acids. Germline values: CDR1 ENHRY, CDR2 SYGVKD. V lost 6 bases and J 2 bases, leaving 22 bases between the germline ends. The study, taken as a whole, reports: Clonality in lesional scalp, especially alopecia totalis/universalis, exceeded that of normal scalp.

The chain has TRBV10-3 and TRBJ1-1; a possible D gene is TRBD1 (5 bases). The sequencing used CD8+ T cells sorted from blood, collected at week 0. The source of this sequence is a human donor with alopecia areata. The CDR3 sequence: CAIRGGTEAYKNTEAFF. The CDR3 nucleotides are TGTGCCATCAGGGGGGGGACCGAAGCCTACAAAAACACTGAAGCTTTCTTT.